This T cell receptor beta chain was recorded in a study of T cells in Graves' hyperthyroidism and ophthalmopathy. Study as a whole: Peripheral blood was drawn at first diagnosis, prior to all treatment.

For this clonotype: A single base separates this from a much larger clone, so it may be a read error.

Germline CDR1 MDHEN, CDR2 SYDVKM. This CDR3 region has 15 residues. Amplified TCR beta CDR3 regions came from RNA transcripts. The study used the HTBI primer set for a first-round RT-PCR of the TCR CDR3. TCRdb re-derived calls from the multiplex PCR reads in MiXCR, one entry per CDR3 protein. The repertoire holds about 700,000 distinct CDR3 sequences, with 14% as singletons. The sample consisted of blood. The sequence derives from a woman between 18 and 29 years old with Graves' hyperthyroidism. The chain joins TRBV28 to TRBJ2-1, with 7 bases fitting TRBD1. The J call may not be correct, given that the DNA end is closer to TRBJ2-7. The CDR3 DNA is TGTGCCAGCAGTTTAGGACAGGCTTCCTACAATGAGCAGTACTTC. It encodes CASSLGQASYNEQYF.